Listed here are 24 T cell receptor delta chains from one sample, sequenced in a study of gamma-delta T cells after stem cell transplantation. TCRdb redid the clone calls on the RT-PCR reads with CATT. Counted here are some 3,000 delta-chain clones, 30% occurring once; the ten biggest clones make up roughly a quarter. The sample comprised gamma-delta T cells. These receptors all come from a human donor. It is not recorded whose cells these are; they may come from a transplant donor.

This clone is deemed large. In the same sample, other DNA sequences code for this CDR3. The chain carries TRDV2 and TRDJ1; 7 nucleotides match TRDD3. Germline CDR1 is GEAIGNYY and CDR2 is EKD. Trimming cost V 0 bases and J 1 base; bases outside gene matches: 10. This CDR3 spans 17 amino acids. CDR3 sequence (DNA): TGTGCCTGTGACACCGTGGGGGGGATCACTCGCACCGATAAACTCATCTTT. Its translation is CACDTVGGITRTDKLIF.

The chain employs TRDV1 and TRDJ1, with 7 bases identical to TRDD3. The CDR3 totals 18 residues. CDR1 and CDR2 from the germline V gene are TSWWSYY and QGS. Trimming removed 0 bases from V and 2 bases from J; junction bases left unmatched: 12. The CDR3 sequence: CALGELVGTWGYTDKLIF. The DNA for the CDR3 is TGTGCTCTTGGGGAACTAGTGGGAACATGGGGATATACCGATAAACTCATCTTT.

A note on this clone: A much larger clone differs from this one at a single base, so this may be a read error. The J gene is TRDJ1, the V gene TRDV2, with D possibly matching TRDD2 (6 bases). The CDR3 totals 20 residues. The ends were cut back, 2 bases at V and 3 bases at J, with 30 bases in the middle. The germline V gene encodes CDR1 GEAIGNYY and CDR2 EKD. CDR3 DNA: TGTGCCTGTGACAATTTAAATCCTACGAGGGATCCTACCTACGCCGATAAACTCATCTTT. It translates to CACDNLNPTRDPTYADKLIF.

This clone is medium-sized (0.01 to 0.1%) within its sample. The chain carries TRDV2 and TRDJ1; 10 nucleotides align to TRDD3. The CDR3 runs to 19 residues. V trimming: 1 base; J trimming: 3 bases; junction bases outside the gene matches: 16. The germline CDR1 and CDR2 sequences are GEAIGNYY and EKD. As DNA, the CDR3 is TGTGCCTGTGACACTGTAGAAGGTGGGGGATACACCGGGTCCGATAAACTCATCTTT. It is translated as CACDTVEGGGYTGSDKLIF.

Comment on this clone: This DNA's translation differs at residue 9 from TCRdb's protein, which comes from a much larger clone; a read error is likely, and the protein shown is translated from the DNA. The chain has TRDV2 and TRDJ1; 8 bases fit TRDD3. Germline V gene lookup returns CDR1 GEAIGNYY and CDR2 EKD. The CDR3 is 18 amino acids. Trimming took 4 bases from V and 2 from J; bases not matched to a gene: 17. The CDR3: CACELLGVNRSFTDKLIF. CDR3 nucleotide sequence: TGTGCCTGTGAACTACTGGGGGTCAACCGCTCGTTTACCGATAAACTCATCTTT.

This clone is deemed medium-sized. This chain uses TRDV3 with TRDJ1; D is perhaps TRDD2 or TRDD3 (9 bases each). The V end was cut by 4 bases, the J end by 3 bases, with 24 bases between. This CDR3 spans 16 amino acids. The germline V gene has CDR1 TVYSNPD and CDR2 GDNSRS (reference sequence). Here the CDR3 reads CACTLPTRGYADKLIF. The CDR3, as DNA: TGTGCCTGTACCCTTCCTACCCGGGGATACGCCGATAAACTCATCTTT.

This clone is judged large. The V call is TRDV2, the J call TRDJ1; 11 bases are a match to TRDD3. From germline, CDR1 is GEAIGNYY and CDR2 EKD. V lost 0 bases to trimming and J lost 7 bases; unmatched junction nucleotides: 9. The CDR3 has 16 amino acids. The CDR3 spells CACDTVGGGYAGKLIF. The CDR3 coding sequence is TGTGCCTGTGACACCGTCGGTGGGGGATACGCGGGTAAACTCATCTTT.

By share of the sample, this clone is medium-sized. The chain uses TRDV2 and TRDJ1, with TRDD3 identical over 11 bases. This CDR3 is 19 amino acids long. Germline V gene lookup returns CDR1 GEAIGNYY and CDR2 EKD. V lost 3 bases and J lost 2; bases outside the gene matches: 16. CDR3 sequence reads: CACDSLGKLGDTRTDKLIF. The CDR3 nucleotides read TGTGCCTGTGACTCCCTAGGAAAGCTGGGGGATACTAGGACCGATAAACTCATCTTT.

The chain employs TRDV2 and TRDJ1, with D possibly being TRDD2 (8 bases). CDR1 is GEAIGNYY and CDR2 is EKD in the germline V gene. V was pared by 3 bases and J by 4 bases, with 23 bases between. CDR3 length equals 17 residues. The CDR3 sequence is CACDSLPNLTGDDKLIF. CDR3 nucleotides: TGTGCCTGTGACTCCCTTCCTAACCTTACTGGGGACGATAAACTCATCTTT.

This clone was found a few times. This likely traces to a read error, being one base from a far larger clone. The same CDR3 can be traced to other DNA sequences in this sample. The rearrangement links TRDV2 to TRDJ1; possibly TRDD3 for D (5 bases). The CDR3 has 15 amino acids. Germline-derived CDR1 and CDR2 are GEAIGNYY and EKD. CDR3 residues: CACDRLGPQADKLIF. CDR3 coding DNA: TGTGCCTGTGACAGGCTGGGCCCTCAGGCCGATAAACTTATCTTT.

On this clone itself: TCRdb has a much larger clone's protein, which differs at residue 4 from the translation of this DNA, likely because of a read error; what is shown is the protein translated from the DNA. This rearrangement joins TRDV2 to TRDJ1; 13 bases align to TRDD3. Trimming took 5 bases from V and 2 from J; bases not matched to a gene: 10. The germline gives CDR1 GEAIGNYY, CDR2 EKD. The CDR3 has 17 amino acids. The CDR3 here is CACGSLLLGDTTDKLIF. In DNA form, the CDR3 reads TGTGCCTGTGGCAGCCTGTTACTGGGGGATACGACCGATAAACTCATCTTT.

In its sample, this clone was seen a few times. V and J are TRDV1 and TRDJ1; D uncertain. V was shortened by 3 bases and J by 1 base, with 18 bases between the two germline ends. The CDR3 spans 17 residues. The germline V gene encodes CDR1 TSWWSYY and CDR2 QGS. CDR3 nucleotides: TGTGCTCTTGGGGATGATTTTTCCCGTTTCGCCACCGATAAACTCATCTTT. It is translated as CALGDDFSRFATDKLIF.

As to this clone: The same CDR3 also results from other DNA sequences found in this sample. The chain has TRDV2 and TRDJ1; possibly TRDD3 for D (5 bases). Germline assignment: CDR1 GEAIGNYY and CDR2 EKD. There are 18 residues in the CDR3. With 0 bases removed from V and 6 bases from J, the gap between germline ends came to 25 bases. Here the CDR3 reads CACDTVSPGGHGSNKLIF. As DNA, the CDR3 is TGTGCCTGTGACACCGTTTCCCCCGGGGGCCACGGATCGAATAAACTCATCTTT.

The sample holds a few counts of this clone. Possible read error: a much larger clone is one base away. V gene TRDV2 combines with J gene TRDJ1, with 10 bases aligning to TRDD3. The CDR3 contains 17 residues. CDR1 is GEAIGNYY, CDR2 EKD, per germline. CDR3 sequence: CACDTVSTGGSTDELIF. The CDR3, as DNA: TGTGCCTGTGACACCGTGAGTACTGGGGGATCGACCGATGAACTCATCTTT.

As concerns this clone: The sample holds other DNA sequences that translate to the same CDR3. The J gene is TRDJ1, the V gene TRDV2; 8 nucleotides match TRDD3. V lost 0 bases and J lost 0; bases outside the gene matches: 8. The CDR3 is 17 amino acids. Germline V gives CDR1 GEAIGNYY, CDR2 EKD. CDR3 protein: CACDTVSGGAHTDKLIF. In DNA, the CDR3 is TGTGCCTGTGACACCGTGTCTGGGGGAGCCCACACCGATAAACTCATCTTT.

Regarding this clone: A far larger clone is one base from this, pointing to a likely read error. This rearrangement joins TRDV2 to TRDJ3; 13 bases are a match to TRDD3. Per the germline V gene, CDR1 is GEAIGNYY and CDR2 is EKD. The CDR3 sequence is 20 residues long. V lost 8 bases to trimming and J lost 1 base; unmatched junction nucleotides: 13. The CDR3 protein is CAYDLSTGGYASWDTRQMFF. Here the CDR3 DNA reads TGTGCCTATGATCTGAGTACTGGGGGATACGCGTCCTGGGACACCCGACAGATGTTTTTC.

This clone has only a few counts. The chain is built from TRDV2 and TRDJ1; a possible D gene is TRDD3 (6 bases). The V end was cut by 3 bases, the J end by 8 bases, with 24 bases between. The CDR3 has 16 residues. Germline V CDR1 and CDR2: GEAIGNYY, EKD. CDR3: CACDALNWDNELKLIF. The CDR3 bases are TGTGCCTGTGACGCCCTAAACTGGGACAACGAACTCAAACTCATCTTT.

A note on this clone: A single base separates this from a much larger clone, so it may be a read error. The same CDR3 is also encoded by other DNA sequences in this sample. This chain connects TRDV2 to TRDJ1; D unresolved. There are 15 residues in the CDR3. V was clipped by 0 bases and J by 1 base, with 11 bases between them. The V gene's germline CDR1 is GEAIGNYY and CDR2 EKD. The CDR3 loop reads CACDTVGGSTDKLIF. The CDR3 DNA reads TGTGCCTGTGACACCGTGGGAGGAAGCACCGATAAACTCATCTTT.

This clone was picked up a small number of times. This chain links TRDV2 with TRDJ3, with TRDD3 matching 13 bases. The length of the CDR3 is 23 residues. Germline V CDR1 and CDR2: GEAIGNYY, EKD. With V trimmed by 0 bases and J by 0 bases, 13 bases remained unmatched. The CDR3 DNA reads TGTGCCTGTGACACCCCTTCGACTGGGGGATACGCTTCCAGCTCCTGGGACACCCGACAGATGTTTTTC. Translation gives CACDTPSTGGYASSSWDTRQMFF.

This clone was detected only a few times. This likely traces to a read error, being one base from a far larger clone. This sequence joins TRDV3 and TRDJ1; D is ambiguous. Germline V gene lookup returns CDR1 TVYSNPD and CDR2 GDNSRS (reference sequence). The CDR3 loop spans 16 amino acids. Trimming removed 5 bases from V and 1 base from J, with 23 bases in between. The CDR3 bases are TGTGCCCCCGCAACGTATGGATCAGGATTCACCGATAAACTCATCTTT. This codes for CAPATYGSGFTDKLIF.

This clone was seen a handful of times. A far larger clone is a single base away, which makes a read error likely. Other DNA sequences within the sample encode an identical CDR3. The chain links TRDV2 to TRDJ1; tentative D call: TRDD3 (6 bases). Germline CDR1 is GEAIGNYY and CDR2 is EKD. This CDR3 is 19 amino acids long. V was clipped by 1 base and J by 7 bases, with 30 bases between them. For the CDR3, the DNA is TGTGCCTGTGACACGATAACATACGGAAGCACGGGGGACCCTGGTAAACTCATCTTT. Translation gives CACDTITYGSTGDPGKLIF.

This clone is labeled medium-sized. Germline and junction disagree at one end, which may indicate a read error. The chain employs TRDV2 and TRDJ2; D gene unclear. This CDR3 has 18 residues. The germline gives CDR1 GEAIGNYY, CDR2 EKD. DNA for the CDR3: TGTGCCTGTGACCATCTACGTACCGGATCAGGTTTGACAGCACAACTATTCTTT. Translated, it gives CACDHLRTGSGLTAQLFF.

In its sample, this clone is large. Written as DNA, the CDR3 is TGTGCCTGTGACACCCTAGGGCGCGACTGGGGGATAAGCGGGAAACTCATCTTT. The encoded protein is CACDTLGRDWGISGKLIF. The chain employs TRDV2 and TRDJ1, with TRDD3 matching 11 bases. The length of the CDR3 is 18 residues. The germline gives CDR1 GEAIGNYY, CDR2 EKD. V dropped 0 bases and J dropped 8; count of bases not matched to a gene: 16.

Relative to its sample, this clone is medium-sized (0.01 to 0.1%). The V and J genes are TRDV2 and TRDJ1; 9 positions agree with TRDD3. Losses at the gene ends were 2 bases for V and 0 bases for J; bases not matched to a gene: 12. The CDR3 sequence is 18 residues long. Germline lookup yields CDR1 GEAIGNYY and CDR2 EKD. The CDR3 nucleotides read TGTGCCTGTGACAGACTGGGGGAGTCAAAGCCATACACCGATAAACTCATCTTT. Its protein product is CACDRLGESKPYTDKLIF.